The present T cell receptor beta chain was sequenced within a study of regulatory T cells in long-lasting Graves disease. This clonotype turned up a few times. Noted time point: persistent/refractory GD, antithyroid drugs over 5 years with positive TRAb. Researchers made the TCR library from RNA that was extracted from PBMCs. The V gene's germline CDR1 is SGHRS and CDR2 YFSETQ. CDR3 length: 15 residues. The V end was cut by 1 base, the J end by 4 bases, with 12 bases between. HTBI primers from iRepertoire and Arm-PCR of CDR3 regions yielded the TCR beta libraries. TCRdb reprocessed the multiplex PCR reads via MiXCR and lists one record per CDR3 protein. Of roughly 470,000 distinct CDR3 sequences in the sample, around 20% were seen once.

The sequence came from a female donor with Graves disease. The sequencing used peripheral blood mononuclear cells (PBMCs), collected when the disease was refractory, from a patient treated with antithyroid drugs. The chain combines TRBV5-1 with TRBJ1-5; unclear D gene. In DNA form, the CDR3 reads TGCGCCAGCAGCTTGAACCCCGAGTTTAATCAGCCCCAGCATTTT. This codes for CASSLNPEFNQPQHF.